This TCR beta chain derives from a study of T cell responses to AZD1222 COVID-19 vaccine. Overall study results and limits: Close to half of spike-specific TCRs reportedly recognize unmutated variant regions.

CDR1 is KGHSH, CDR2 LQKENI, per germline. This CDR3 is built from 15 residues. Trimming took 4 bases from V and 1 from J, leaving 13 bases between them. As to this clone: Its target is unknown.

Profiled with immunoSEQ multiplex PCR; TCRdb holds only in-frame clones, not every one. The table lists fewer than 150,000 clones, about nine tenths of them singletons, with 6% to 8% in the top ten. The sequence was collected from an adult in good health. Source: peripheral blood, taken on day 0 of AZD1222 vaccination. The rearrangement uses TRBV18 and TRBJ1-2; possibly TRBD1 for D (5 bases). The CDR3 sequence: CASSLPTTVNYGYTF. CDR3 sequence (DNA): TGTGCCAGCTCACTCCCCACGACAGTTAACTATGGCTACACCTTC.